The TCR beta chain described here comes from a study of T cell clonality in common variable immunodeficiency. General study points: Fewer TCRbeta clones were shared among CVID subjects than controls. Common variable immunodeficiency TCR beta sequences reportedly had fewer deletions and N-nucleotide insertions.

Blood samples were heparinized, 5 to 8 ml per donor. This clone has ten or more counts. What it recognizes is unknown. The CDR3 goes on 3 residues after the read ends, and that part is filled in from the germline J gene. V was trimmed by 2 bases and J by 2 bases, leaving 11 bases between them. Germline assignment: CDR1 WNHNN and CDR2 SYGVQD (reference sequence). This CDR3 spans 15 amino acids. Equal genomic DNA amounts from CVID and control samples were sequenced. Measured with immunoSEQ multiplex PCR; TCRdb has only the in-frame clones, and not every one. The sample shows 45,000 to 55,000 clones, none of them appearing just once.

The sequenced material came from peripheral blood mononuclear cells. The receptor was derived from a person between 18 and 75 years old in good health. The chain joins TRBV10-1 to TRBJ2-3, with unresolved D. CDR3: CASSEDFGTTDTQYF. CDR3 DNA (partial): TGCGCCAGCAGTGAGGACTTCGGAACCACAGATACG.